The sequence of this T cell receptor beta chain was determined in a study of graft-versus-host responses after intestinal transplantation. Broader study findings: Declines in HvG clones occurring early post-transplant were associated with peak circulating GvH clone levels.

A note on this clone: Its antigen remains unknown.

V was pared by 4 bases and J by 6 bases, with 8 bases of the junction left unmatched. The CDR3 totals 14 residues. Germline loops: CDR1 SGDLS, CDR2 YYNGEE. Clones were read by immunoSEQ multiplex PCR, and TCRdb kept only the in-frame ones, dropping some. The table shows more than 100,000 clones, with 93% occurring only once. The source was unstimulated CD8+ T cells sorted from spleen or lymph node cells, collected before intestinal transplant. This sequence joins TRBV9 and TRBJ2-7; 9 bases are shared with TRBD1. This TCR was sampled from a human donor who received an intestinal transplant. CDR3 sequence: CASSMGQGGAEQYF. In DNA, the CDR3 is TGTGCCAGCAGCATGGGACAGGGTGGGGCCGAGCAGTACTTC.